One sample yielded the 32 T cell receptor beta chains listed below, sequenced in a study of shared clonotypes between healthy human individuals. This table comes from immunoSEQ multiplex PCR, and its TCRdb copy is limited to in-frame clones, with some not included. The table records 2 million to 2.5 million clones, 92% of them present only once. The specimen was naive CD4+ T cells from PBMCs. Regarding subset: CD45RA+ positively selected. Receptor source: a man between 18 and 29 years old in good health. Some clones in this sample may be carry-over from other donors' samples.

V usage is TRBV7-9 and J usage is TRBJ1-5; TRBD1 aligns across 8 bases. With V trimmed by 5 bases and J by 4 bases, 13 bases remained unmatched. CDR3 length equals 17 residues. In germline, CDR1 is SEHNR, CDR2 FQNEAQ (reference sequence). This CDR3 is CASSTATGASNNQPQHF. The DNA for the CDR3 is TGTGCCAGCAGCACGGCGACAGGGGCCTCCAATAATCAGCCCCAGCATTTT.

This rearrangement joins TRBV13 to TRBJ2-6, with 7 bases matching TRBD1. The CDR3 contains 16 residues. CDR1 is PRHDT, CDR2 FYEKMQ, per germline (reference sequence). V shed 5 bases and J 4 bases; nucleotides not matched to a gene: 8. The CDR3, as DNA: TGTGCCAGCAGCCTAATGACAGGGATCGGGGCCAACGTCCTGACTTTC. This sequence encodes CASSLMTGIGANVLTF.

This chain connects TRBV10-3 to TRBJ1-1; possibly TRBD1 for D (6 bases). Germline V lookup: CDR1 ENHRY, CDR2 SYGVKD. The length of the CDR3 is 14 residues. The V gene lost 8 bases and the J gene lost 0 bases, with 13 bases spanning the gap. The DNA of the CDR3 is TGTGCCATCGGGGCAGGGGCGGTGAACACTGAAGCTTTCTTT. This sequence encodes CAIGAGAVNTEAFF.

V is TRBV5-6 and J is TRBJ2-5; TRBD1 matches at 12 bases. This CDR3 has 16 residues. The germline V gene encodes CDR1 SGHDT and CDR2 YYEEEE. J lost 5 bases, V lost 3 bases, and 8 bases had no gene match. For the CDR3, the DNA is TGTGCCAGCAGCTACCGGGACAGGGGGCGCGAGGAGACCCAGTACTTC. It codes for CASSYRDRGREETQYF.

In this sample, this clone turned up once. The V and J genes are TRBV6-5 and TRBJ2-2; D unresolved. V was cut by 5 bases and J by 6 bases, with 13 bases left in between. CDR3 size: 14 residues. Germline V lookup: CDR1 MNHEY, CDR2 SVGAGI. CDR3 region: CASSNGGVAGELFF. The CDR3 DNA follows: TGTGCCAGCAGTAACGGTGGTGTCGCCGGGGAGCTGTTTTTT.

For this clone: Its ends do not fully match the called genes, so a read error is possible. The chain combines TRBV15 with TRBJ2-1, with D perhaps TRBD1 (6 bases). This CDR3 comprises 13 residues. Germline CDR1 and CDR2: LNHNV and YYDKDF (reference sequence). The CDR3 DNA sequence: TGTGCCACCGGCAGGGGATTATACAATGAGCAGTTCTTC. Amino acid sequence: CATGRGLYNEQFF.

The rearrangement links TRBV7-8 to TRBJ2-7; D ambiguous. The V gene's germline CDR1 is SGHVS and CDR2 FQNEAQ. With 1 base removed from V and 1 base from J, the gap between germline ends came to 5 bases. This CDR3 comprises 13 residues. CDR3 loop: CASSLGVSYEQYF. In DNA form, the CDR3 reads TGTGCCAGCAGCTTAGGAGTTTCCTACGAGCAGTACTTC.

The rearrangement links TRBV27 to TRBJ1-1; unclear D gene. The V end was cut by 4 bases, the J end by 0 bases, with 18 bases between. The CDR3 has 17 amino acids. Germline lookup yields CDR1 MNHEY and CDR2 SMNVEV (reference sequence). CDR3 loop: CASSSHPGRELNTEAFF. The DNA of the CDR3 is TGTGCCAGCAGTTCGCATCCGGGCCGCGAACTGAACACTGAAGCTTTCTTT.

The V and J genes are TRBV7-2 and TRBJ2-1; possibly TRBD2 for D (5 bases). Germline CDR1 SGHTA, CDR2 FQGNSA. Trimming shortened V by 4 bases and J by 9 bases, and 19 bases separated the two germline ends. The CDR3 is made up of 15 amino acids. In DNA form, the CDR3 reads TGTGCCAGCAGCTCCTTGGGGAGCGTCCCCGCTGAGCAGTTCTTC. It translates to CASSSLGSVPAEQFF.

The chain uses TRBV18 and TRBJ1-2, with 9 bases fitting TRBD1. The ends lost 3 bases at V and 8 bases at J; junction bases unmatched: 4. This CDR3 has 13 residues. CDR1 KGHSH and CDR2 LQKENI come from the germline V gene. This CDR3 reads CASSPRDREGYTF. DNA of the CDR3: TGTGCCAGCTCACCCCGGGACAGGGAAGGCTACACCTTC.

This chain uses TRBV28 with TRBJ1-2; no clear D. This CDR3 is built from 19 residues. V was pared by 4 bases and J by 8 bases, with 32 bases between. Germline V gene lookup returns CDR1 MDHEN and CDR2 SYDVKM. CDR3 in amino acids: CASSSLGYGSPRSLGGYTF. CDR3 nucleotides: TGTGCCAGCAGTTCGCTCGGGTATGGTTCCCCTCGGTCTCTTGGCGGCTACACCTTC.

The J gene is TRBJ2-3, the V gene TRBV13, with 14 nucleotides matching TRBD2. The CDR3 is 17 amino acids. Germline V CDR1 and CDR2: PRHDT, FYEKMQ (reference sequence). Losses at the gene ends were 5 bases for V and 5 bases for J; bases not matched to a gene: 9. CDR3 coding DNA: TGTGCCAGCAGCCTCGGACTAGCGGGAGGTCAGTTAGATACGCAGTATTTT. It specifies CASSLGLAGGQLDTQYF.

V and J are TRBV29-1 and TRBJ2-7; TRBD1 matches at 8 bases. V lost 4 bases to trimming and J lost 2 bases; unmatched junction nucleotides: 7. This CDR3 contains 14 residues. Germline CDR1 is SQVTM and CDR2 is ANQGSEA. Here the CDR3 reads CSVAIGQGAYEQYF. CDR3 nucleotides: TGCAGCGTTGCGATTGGACAGGGAGCCTACGAGCAGTACTTC.

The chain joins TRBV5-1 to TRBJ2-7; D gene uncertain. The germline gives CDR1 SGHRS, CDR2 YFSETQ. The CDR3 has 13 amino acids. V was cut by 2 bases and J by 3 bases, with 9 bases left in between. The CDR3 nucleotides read TGCGCCAGCAGCTTAGGGTACTTCTACGAGCAGTACTTC. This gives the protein CASSLGYFYEQYF.

Here the CDR3 reads CASSPKSLGNTIYF. Written as DNA, the CDR3 is TGTGCCAGCAGTCCCAAATCTCTGGGAAACACCATATATTTT. This chain links TRBV28 with TRBJ1-3, with D unresolved. CDR1 MDHEN and CDR2 SYDVKM come from the germline V gene. The length of the CDR3 is 14 residues. The V end lost 5 bases, the J end lost 4 bases, and 12 bases lay between the germline ends.

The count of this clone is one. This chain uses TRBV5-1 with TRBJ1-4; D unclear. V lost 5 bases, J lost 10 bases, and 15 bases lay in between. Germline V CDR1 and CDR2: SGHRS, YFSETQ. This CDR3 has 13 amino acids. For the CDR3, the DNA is TGCGCCAGCAGGGACTCACCCGAGGGAAAACTGTTTTTT. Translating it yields CASRDSPEGKLFF.

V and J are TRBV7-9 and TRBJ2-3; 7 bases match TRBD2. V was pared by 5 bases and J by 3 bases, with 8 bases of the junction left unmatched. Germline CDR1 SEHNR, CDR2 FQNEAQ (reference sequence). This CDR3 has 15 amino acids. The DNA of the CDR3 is TGTGCCAGCAGCCCAAGGCTAGCGGATACAGATACGCAGTATTTT. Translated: CASSPRLADTDTQYF.

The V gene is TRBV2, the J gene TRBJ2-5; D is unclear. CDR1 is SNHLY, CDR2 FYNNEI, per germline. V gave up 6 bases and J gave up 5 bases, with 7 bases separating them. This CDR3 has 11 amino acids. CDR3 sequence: CASSSSETQYF. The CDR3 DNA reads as TGTGCCAGCAGCTCAAGTGAGACCCAGTACTTC.

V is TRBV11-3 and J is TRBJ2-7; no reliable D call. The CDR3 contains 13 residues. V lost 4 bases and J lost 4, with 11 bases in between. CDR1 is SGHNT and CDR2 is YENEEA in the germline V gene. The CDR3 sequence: CASSYRRGYEQYF. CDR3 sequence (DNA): TGTGCCAGCAGCTATCGCAGAGGATACGAGCAGTACTTC. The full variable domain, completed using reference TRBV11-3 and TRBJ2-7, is EAGVVQSPRYKIIEKKQPVAFWCNPISGHNTLYWYLQNLGQGPELLIRYENEEAVDDSQLPKDRFSAERLKGVDSTLKIQPAELGDSAVYLCASSYRRGYEQYFGPGTRLTVT.

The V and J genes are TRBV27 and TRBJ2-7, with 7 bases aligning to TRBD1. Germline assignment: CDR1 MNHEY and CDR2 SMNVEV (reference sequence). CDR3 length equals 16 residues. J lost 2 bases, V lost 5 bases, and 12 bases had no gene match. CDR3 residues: CASSPITGTETYEQYF. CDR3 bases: TGTGCCAGCAGTCCAATAACCGGGACAGAGACCTACGAGCAGTACTTC.

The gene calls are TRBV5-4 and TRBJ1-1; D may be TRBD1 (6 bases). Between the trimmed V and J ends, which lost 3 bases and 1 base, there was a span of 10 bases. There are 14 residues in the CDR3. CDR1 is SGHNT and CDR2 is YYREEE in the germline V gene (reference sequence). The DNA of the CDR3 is TGTGCCAGCAGCTCCGGACAGACGAACACTGAAGCTTTCTTT. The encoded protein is CASSSGQTNTEAFF.

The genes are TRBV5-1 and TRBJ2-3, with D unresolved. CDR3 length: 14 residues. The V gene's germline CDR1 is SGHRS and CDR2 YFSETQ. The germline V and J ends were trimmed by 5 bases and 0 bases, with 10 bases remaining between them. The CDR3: CASRGWDSTDTQYF. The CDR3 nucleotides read TGCGCCAGCAGAGGTTGGGATAGCACAGATACGCAGTATTTT. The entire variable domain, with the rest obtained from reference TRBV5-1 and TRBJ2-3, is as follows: KAGVTQTPRYLIKTRGQQVTLSCSPISGHRSVSWYQQTPGQGLQFLFEYFSETQRNKGNFPGRFSGRQFSNSRSEMNVSTLELGDSALYLCASRGWDSTDTQYFGPGTRLTVL.

The CDR3 region is CASSYLHGGEPEAFF. In DNA form, the CDR3 reads TGTGCCAGTAGTTACCTCCACGGAGGAGAGCCTGAAGCTTTCTTT. J is TRBJ1-1 and V is TRBV19; no firm D call. V was shortened by 5 bases and J by 6 bases, with 19 bases between the two germline ends. CDR1 LNHDA and CDR2 SQIVND come from the germline V gene (reference sequence). This CDR3 contains 15 residues.

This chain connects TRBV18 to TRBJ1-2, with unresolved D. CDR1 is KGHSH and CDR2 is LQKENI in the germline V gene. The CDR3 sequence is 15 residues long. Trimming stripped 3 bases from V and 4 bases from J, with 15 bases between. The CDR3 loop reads CASSPSLPKGYGYTF. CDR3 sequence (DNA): TGTGCCAGCTCACCGAGTCTCCCCAAGGGCTATGGCTACACCTTC.

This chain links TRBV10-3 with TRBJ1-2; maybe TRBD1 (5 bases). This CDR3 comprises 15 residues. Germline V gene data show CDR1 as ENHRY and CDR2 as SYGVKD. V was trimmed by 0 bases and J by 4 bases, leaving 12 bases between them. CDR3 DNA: TGTGCCATCAGTGAGTCAGTAGGGGCGGTCTATGGCTACACCTTC. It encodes CAISESVGAVYGYTF.

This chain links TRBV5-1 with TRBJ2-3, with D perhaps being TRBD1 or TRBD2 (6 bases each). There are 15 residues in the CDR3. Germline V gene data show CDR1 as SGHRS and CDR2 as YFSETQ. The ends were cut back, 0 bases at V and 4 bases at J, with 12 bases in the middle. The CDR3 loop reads CASSLGGAPSDTQYF. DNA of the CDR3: TGCGCCAGCAGCTTGGGGGGGGCGCCGTCAGATACGCAGTATTTT.

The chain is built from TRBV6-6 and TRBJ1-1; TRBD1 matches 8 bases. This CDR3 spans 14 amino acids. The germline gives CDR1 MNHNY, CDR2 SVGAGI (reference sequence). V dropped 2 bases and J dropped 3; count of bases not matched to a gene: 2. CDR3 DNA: TGTGCCAGCAGTTACCCGACAGGGGACACTGAAGCTTTCTTT. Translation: CASSYPTGDTEAFF.

CDR3 sequence (DNA): TGTGCCAGCAGTTACTCGGGGCAGCTTAACACTGAAGCTTTCTTT. This translates into CASSYSGQLNTEAFF. The rearrangement uses TRBV6-5 and TRBJ1-1, with D perhaps TRBD1 (5 bases). The CDR3 covers 15 residues. CDR1 MNHEY and CDR2 SVGAGI come from the germline V gene. V was pared by 0 bases and J by 2 bases, with 10 bases between.

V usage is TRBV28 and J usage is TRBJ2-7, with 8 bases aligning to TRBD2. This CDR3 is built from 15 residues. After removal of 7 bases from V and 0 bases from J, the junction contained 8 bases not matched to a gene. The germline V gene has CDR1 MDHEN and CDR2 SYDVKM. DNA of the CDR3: TGTGCCAGCAACGGGGGGGGACGGGTCTCCTACGAGCAGTACTTC. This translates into CASNGGGRVSYEQYF.

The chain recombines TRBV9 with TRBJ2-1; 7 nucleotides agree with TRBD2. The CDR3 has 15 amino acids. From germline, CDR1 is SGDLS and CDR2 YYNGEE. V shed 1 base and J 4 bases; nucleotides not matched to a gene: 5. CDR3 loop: CASSVLGTTYNEQFF. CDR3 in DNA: TGTGCCAGCAGCGTACTAGGGACTACTTACAATGAGCAGTTCTTC.

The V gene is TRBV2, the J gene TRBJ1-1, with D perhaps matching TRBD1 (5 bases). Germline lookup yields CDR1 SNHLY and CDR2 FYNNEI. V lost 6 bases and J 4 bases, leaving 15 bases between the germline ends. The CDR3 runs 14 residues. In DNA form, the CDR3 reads TGTGCCAGCAGGATACAGGTAACACGCACTGAAGCTTTCTTT. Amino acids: CASRIQVTRTEAFF.

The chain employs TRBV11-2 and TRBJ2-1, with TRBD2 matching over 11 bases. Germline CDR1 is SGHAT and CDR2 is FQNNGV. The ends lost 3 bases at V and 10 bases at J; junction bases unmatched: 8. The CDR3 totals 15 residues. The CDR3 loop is CASSFIAGGVREQFF. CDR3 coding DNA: TGTGCCAGCAGCTTCATAGCGGGAGGGGTCAGGGAGCAGTTCTTC.